This T cell receptor beta chain emerged from a study of cytomegalovirus exposure and HLA in healthy donors. Notes on the study in general: It was fewer than 200 TCR beta chains that were listed as cytomegalovirus-associated. Among donors in an Asian-associated ancestry cluster, a later analysis reportedly found fewer N-insertions than the approximately 700-donor mean. In a later analysis, common viral pathogens appeared linked to several of the most significant clusters. Of the V segments, some could not be distinguished, including TRBV6-2 and TRBV6-3, and were excluded.

This CDR3 region has 14 residues. The germline V gene has CDR1 SGHTS and CDR2 YDEGEE. The ends were cut back, 10 bases at V and 3 bases at J, with 19 bases in the middle. As for this clone: The antigen remains undetermined.

The PCR had 60 Vbeta and 13 Jbeta primers. Measured with immunoSEQ multiplex PCR; TCRdb has only the in-frame clones, and not every one. Here the sample spans under 130,000 clones, less than 80% being singletons. Source material: PBMCs. This clonotype was obtained from a young man in good health and CMV-seronegative. The chain has TRBV5-8 and TRBJ2-5; maybe TRBD2 (7 bases). CDR3 protein: CASWRGGREETQYF. In nucleotides, the CDR3 is TGTGCCTCCTGGAGGGGGGGTAGAGAAGAGACCCAGTACTTC.